A selection of T cell receptor beta chains follows, all from one sample in a study of T cells after yellow fever vaccination. TCRdb fed the 5' RACE reads into MiXCR, producing one record per CDR3 protein. The sample has just under 600,000 distinct CDR3 sequences, 13% seen once. Sequencing was performed on PBMCs, taken on the day of the yellow fever booster vaccination. The source is a man aged 25-45 years who received the YFV17D yellow fever vaccine. CDR3s include the opening cysteine and the closing phenylalanine or tryptophan. D genes are given only for firm matches. Expanded clones are given a class, and other clones once, few, many or no size at all.

>-|TRBV20-1|13|TRBD1|TRBJ1-6
CSSTGTGSSPLHF
TGCAGTTCAACCGGGACAGGATCATCACCCCTCCACTTT
>few|TRBV12-2|16|-|TRBJ2-1
CASRLGGDISYNEQFF
TGTGCAAGTCGCCTAGGAGGGGATATCTCCTACAATGAGCAGTTCTTC
>few|TRBV6-2/TRBV6-3|14|TRBD2|TRBJ2-7
CASSYEGLAYEQYF
TGTGCCAGCAGTTATGAGGGACTAGCGTACGAGCAGTACTTC
>few|TRBV12-3/TRBV12-4|13|-|TRBJ2-5
CASSVGNRETQYF
TGTGCCAGCAGTGTCGGGAATCGGGAGACCCAGTACTTC
>-|TRBV19|14|-|TRBJ1-1
CASSMLGMNTEAFF
TGTGCCAGTAGTATGTTGGGGATGAACACTGAAGCTTTCTTT
>-|TRBV5-1|15|-|TRBJ2-5
CASSSQGLSLETQYF
TGCGCCAGCAGCTCACAGGGATTATCGTTGGAGACCCAGTACTTC
>-|TRBV6-2/TRBV6-3|16|-|TRBJ2-7
CASSYSRAGSHYEQYF
TGTGCCAGCAGTTACTCGCGAGCAGGGTCGCACTACGAGCAGTACTTC
>many|TRBV5-1|15|-|TRBJ2-7
CASSSGWGTSYEQYF
TGCGCCAGCAGCTCGGGCTGGGGGACCTCCTACGAGCAGTACTTC
>many|TRBV9|13|-|TRBJ2-2
CASSVGGTGELFF
TGTGCCAGCAGCGTAGGTGGCACCGGGGAGCTGTTTTTT
>few|TRBV7-2|16|TRBD2|TRBJ2-1
CASSLAWTSGRGEQFF
TGTGCCAGCAGCTTAGCATGGACTAGCGGGAGAGGTGAGCAGTTCTTC
>few|TRBV3-1|14|-|TRBJ2-7
CASSHTGVGYEQYF
TGTGCCAGCAGCCATACGGGAGTGGGCTACGAGCAGTACTTC
>-|TRBV29-1|11|-|TRBJ1-1
CSVGGGTEAFF
TGCAGCGTCGGGGGGGGCACTGAAGCTTTCTTT
>few|TRBV6-5|13|-|TRBJ1-2
CASSLRPWEGYTF
TGTGCCAGCAGTTTACGGCCTTGGGAAGGCTACACCTTC
>-|TRBV4-1|22|TRBD2|TRBJ2-3
CASSQDLWGGLAPSKGADTQYF
TGCGCCAGCAGCCAAGATCTGTGGGGGGGACTAGCCCCATCAAAGGGGGCAGATACGCAGTATTTT
>few|TRBV4-3|16|-|TRBJ2-1
CASSQGTVSFSSEQFF
TGCGCCAGCAGCCAAGGTACGGTATCCTTCTCAAGTGAGCAGTTCTTC
>-|TRBV7-9|15|-|TRBJ2-1
CASSPTTPLGNEQFF
TGTGCCAGCAGCCCGACTACCCCGCTGGGGAATGAGCAGTTCTTC
>-|TRBV5-5|17|-|TRBJ1-5
CASSFRWGGAEGQPQHF
TGTGCCAGCAGCTTCCGCTGGGGGGGGGCAGAAGGTCAGCCCCAGCATTTT
>few|TRBV29-1|13|-|TRBJ2-3
CSFSTGKTDTQYF
TGCAGCTTCTCTACAGGGAAGACAGATACGCAGTATTTT
>few|TRBV29-1|14|TRBD1|TRBJ1-2
CSGGQETQNYGYTF
TGCAGCGGGGGACAGGAGACCCAAAACTATGGCTACACCTTC
>-|TRBV20-1|15|TRBD1|TRBJ2-3
CSAGIRDRGTDTQYF
TGCAGTGCTGGGATCCGGGACAGGGGCACAGATACGCAGTATTTT
>-|TRBV30|12|-|TRBJ1-4
CAWTGRNEKLFF
TGTGCCTGGACAGGCCGAAATGAAAAACTGTTTTTT
>-|TRBV20-1|15|-|TRBJ1-4
CSASRAEGTNEKLFF
TGCAGTGCTTCCCGGGCCGAGGGAACTAATGAAAAACTGTTTTTT
>few|TRBV24-1|16|TRBD1|TRBJ2-3
CATSDSGQGATDTQYF
TGTGCCACCAGTGATTCTGGACAGGGGGCAACAGATACGCAGTATTTT
>-|TRBV10-3|15|TRBD1|TRBJ1-5
CAISESGTGTQPQHF
TGTGCCATCAGTGAGTCTGGGACAGGGACCCAGCCCCAGCATTTT
>-|TRBV7-8|16|-|TRBJ2-7
CASSSPRGQESYEQYF
TGTGCCAGCAGCTCGCCCCGGGGGCAGGAGTCCTACGAGCAGTACTTC
>-|TRBV9|13|-|TRBJ2-3
CASSADLADTQYF
TGTGCCAGCAGCGCCGACTTGGCAGATACGCAGTATTTT
>-|TRBV20-1|17|TRBD2|TRBJ2-6
CSAGTSGVDSGANVLTF
TGCAGTGCCGGGACTAGCGGGGTCGACTCTGGGGCCAACGTCCTGACTTTC
>few|TRBV7-9|15|TRBD2|TRBJ2-7
CASSPPGGELYEQYF
TGTGCCAGCAGCCCACCGGGGGGAGAACTCTACGAGCAGTACTTC
>-|TRBV6-2/TRBV6-3|15|TRBD1|TRBJ2-2
CASSSGQGDYGELFF
TGTGCCAGCAGCTCGGGACAGGGGGATTACGGGGAGCTGTTTTTT
>-|TRBV20-1|15|TRBD2|TRBJ2-1
CSARTASGSYNEQFF
TGCAGTGCTAGGACCGCTAGCGGATCCTACAATGAGCAGTTCTTC
>few|TRBV19|12|-|TRBJ2-1
CASSTSLAVQFF
TGTGCCAGTAGCACCTCTTTGGCGGTGCAGTTCTTC
>-|TRBV24-1|16|TRBD2|TRBJ2-2
CATSGGTSGISGELFF
TGTGCCACCAGTGGAGGAACTAGCGGGATCTCTGGGGAGCTGTTTTTT
>-|TRBV19|12|-|TRBJ2-4
CASRDPGGIQYF
TGTGCCAGCCGGGACCCCGGGGGCATTCAGTACTTC
>once|TRBV29-1|14|TRBD1|TRBJ1-5
CSVGTGGAGQPQHF
TGCAGCGTGGGGACAGGGGGCGCCGGTCAGCCCCAGCATTTT
>-|TRBV4-3|16|-|TRBJ2-1
CASSQEAQGTYNEQFF
TGCGCCAGCAGCCAAGAAGCTCAGGGTACTTACAATGAGCAGTTCTTC
>many|TRBV6-6|10|-|TRBJ2-1
CASSHNEQFF
TGTGCCAGCAGTCATAATGAGCAGTTCTTC
>-|TRBV29-1|12|TRBD1|TRBJ2-7
CSVEGQTYEQYF
TGCAGCGTTGAGGGACAGACCTACGAGCAGTACTTC
>few|TRBV6-2/TRBV6-3|16|-|TRBJ2-1
CASSSPPASSYNEQFF
TGTGCCAGCAGTTCCCCCCCAGCAAGCTCCTACAATGAGCAGTTCTTC
>many|TRBV18|17|TRBD1|TRBJ2-7
CASSPPTGTGGVYEQYF
TGTGCCAGCTCACCACCGACCGGGACAGGCGGCGTCTACGAGCAGTACTTC
>-|TRBV5-1|15|TRBD1|TRBJ2-1
CASSFADRENGEQFF
TGCGCCAGCAGCTTTGCTGACAGGGAGAACGGTGAGCAGTTCTTC
>-|TRBV6-5|17|TRBD2|TRBJ2-1
CASSYSALAGGLSEQFF
TGTGCCAGCAGTTACTCGGCGCTAGCGGGAGGGCTGAGTGAGCAGTTCTTC
>-|TRBV29-1|10|-|TRBJ2-3
CSVKTDTQYF
TGCAGCGTGAAAACAGATACGCAGTATTTT
>few|TRBV6-5|15|TRBD2|TRBJ2-1
CASSYSGSGRAYEFF
TGTGCCAGCAGTTACTCGGGTAGCGGGAGGGCCTATGAGTTCTTC
>few|TRBV4-2|15|-|TRBJ2-7
CASSQGRDSSYEQYF
TGTGCCAGCAGCCAAGGCCGGGACTCCTCCTACGAGCAGTACTTC
>-|TRBV5-8|9|-|TRBJ1-2
CATLRGSTF
TGTGCCACTTTGAGGGGGAGCACCTTC
>few|TRBV9|15|-|TRBJ2-2
CASSVGGGASGELFF
TGTGCCAGCAGCGTGGGAGGGGGCGCTTCCGGGGAGCTGTTTTTT
>-|TRBV12-3/TRBV12-4|15|-|TRBJ1-4
CASSGWSATNEKLFF
TGTGCCAGCAGTGGATGGAGCGCAACTAATGAAAAACTGTTTTTT
>-|TRBV28|14|TRBD1|TRBJ2-7
CASNKQGKDYEQYF
TGTGCCAGCAATAAACAGGGGAAAGATTACGAGCAGTACTTC
>-|TRBV7-6|13|TRBD1|TRBJ1-6
CASSRDRHSPLHF
TGTGCCAGCAGCAGGGACAGGCATTCACCCCTCCACTTT
>many|TRBV9|16|TRBD2|TRBJ2-3
CASSPRGLAGRDTQYF
TGTGCCAGCAGCCCCAGGGGCCTAGCGGGGCGGGATACGCAGTATTTT
>few|TRBV3-1|14|TRBD1|TRBJ2-7
CASSPQTGWYEQYF
TGTGCCAGCAGCCCCCAGACAGGGTGGTACGAGCAGTACTTC